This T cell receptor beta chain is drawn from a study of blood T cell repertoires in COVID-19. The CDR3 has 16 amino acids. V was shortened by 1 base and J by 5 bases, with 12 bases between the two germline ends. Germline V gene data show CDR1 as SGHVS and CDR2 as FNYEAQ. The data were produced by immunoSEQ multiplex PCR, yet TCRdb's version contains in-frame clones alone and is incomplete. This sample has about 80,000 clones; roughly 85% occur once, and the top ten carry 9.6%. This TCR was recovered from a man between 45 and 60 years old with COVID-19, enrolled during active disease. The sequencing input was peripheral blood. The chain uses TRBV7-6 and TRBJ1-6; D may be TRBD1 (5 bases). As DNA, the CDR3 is TGTGCCAGCAGCTTAGAAGACAGCCGAAATAATTCACCCCTCCACTTT. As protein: CASSLEDSRNNSPLHF.